This entry lists 28 T cell receptor beta chains sequenced from one sample in a study of beta chain features in type 1 diabetes. Since all of the isolated RNA was reverse transcribed, expressed TCRB transcripts were what got sequenced. Some clones are missing from TCRdb's copy, which holds only in-frame ones; the method was immunoSEQ multiplex PCR. The table includes 300,000 to 400,000 clones, around 10% detected once. Material: naive CD4+ T cells from blood. All receptors come from a woman in her twenties or thirties in good health.

This clone was counted only a few times. CDR3 sequence reads: CATATGEQYF. In DNA form, the CDR3 reads TGTGCCACCGCGACGGGCGAGCAGTACTTC. The chain links TRBV2 to TRBJ2-7; no clear D gene. The V gene lost 10 bases and the J gene lost 6 bases, with 10 bases spanning the gap. The CDR3 is 10 residues long. The germline CDR1 and CDR2 sequences are SNHLY and FYNNEI.

Only a few counts were recorded for this clone. This rearrangement joins TRBV9 to TRBJ2-7; TRBD1 is a possible D gene (5 bases). The V gene lost 2 bases and the J gene lost 3 bases, with 15 bases spanning the gap. The germline V gene has CDR1 SGDLS and CDR2 YYNGEE. The CDR3 covers 15 residues. Here the CDR3 reads CASSVAPGQIYEQYF. Here the CDR3 DNA reads TGTGCCAGCAGCGTGGCCCCAGGGCAAATCTACGAGCAGTACTTC.

The CDR3 coding sequence is TGTGCCAGCAGCCCCCAGGACAGGGACACCTACGAGCAGTACTTC. It specifies CASSPQDRDTYEQYF. The rearrangement uses TRBV13 and TRBJ2-7, with TRBD1 identical over 8 bases. V lost 5 bases to trimming and J lost 2 bases; unmatched junction nucleotides: 8. The CDR3 loop spans 15 amino acids. Germline lookup yields CDR1 PRHDT and CDR2 FYEKMQ (reference sequence). The full variable domain, in which reference TRBV13 and TRBJ2-7 provide the parts outside the CDR3, is AAGVIQSPRHLIKEKRETATLKCYPIPRHDTVYWYQQGPGQDPQFLISFYEKMQSDKGSIPDRFSAQQFSDYHSELNMSSLELGDSALYFCASSPQDRDTYEQYFGPGTRLTVT.

The table lists this clone with a few counts. CDR3 residues: CASTQGGLATHEQYF. The CDR3, as DNA: TGTGCCAGCACTCAAGGGGGACTAGCGACCCACGAGCAGTACTTC. The chain is built from TRBV28 and TRBJ2-7; 10 bases align to TRBD2. In germline, CDR1 is MDHEN, CDR2 SYDVKM. The CDR3 runs 15 residues. J gave up 5 bases and V 7 bases, and 11 bases lay outside the gene matches.

The rearrangement links TRBV30 to TRBJ1-5; 8 nucleotides match TRBD1. This CDR3 spans 17 amino acids. J lost 6 bases, V lost 0 bases, and 13 bases had no gene match. CDR1 and CDR2 (germline): GTSNPN, SVGIG (reference sequence). The DNA for the CDR3 is TGTGCCTGGAGTGTAAAGGATCGGACAGGGTTGTTTCAGCCCCAGCATTTT. This sequence encodes CAWSVKDRTGLFQPQHF. Drawing the rest from reference TRBV30 and TRBJ1-5, the complete variable domain is SQTIHQWPATLVQPVGSPLSLECTVEGTSNPNLYWYRQAAGRGLQLLFYSVGIGQISSEVPQNLSASRPQDRQFILSSKKLLLSDSGFYLCAWSVKDRTGLFQPQHFGDGTRLSIL.

This clone showed up just a few times. The chain's CDR3 is CASSFTGGTEAFF. The CDR3, as DNA: TGTGCCAGCAGCTTCACAGGGGGGACTGAAGCTTTCTTT. The chain uses TRBV7-9 and TRBJ1-1, with 8 bases aligning to TRBD1. The germline V gene has CDR1 SEHNR and CDR2 FQNEAQ (reference sequence). This CDR3 is built from 13 residues. Trimming cost V 3 bases and J 5 bases; bases outside gene matches: 2.

This clone has only a few counts. This chain connects TRBV4-3 to TRBJ2-7; unclear D gene. Trimming stripped 1 base from V and 3 bases from J, with 10 bases between. The CDR3 covers 14 residues. Germline assignment: CDR1 LGHNA and CDR2 YSLEER. This CDR3 is CASSQAFNNYEQYF. The CDR3 DNA reads TGCGCCAGCAGCCAAGCATTCAACAACTACGAGCAGTACTTC.

The J gene is TRBJ2-2, the V gene TRBV27; 12 bases agree with TRBD2. This CDR3 has 17 amino acids. The V and J ends lost 1 base and 7 bases, in that order; junction bases with no gene match: 7. CDR1 is MNHEY, CDR2 SMNVEV, per germline (reference sequence). The CDR3: CASSLYTSGRRGGELFF. CDR3 DNA: TGTGCCAGCAGTTTATATACTAGCGGGAGGCGGGGCGGGGAGCTGTTTTTT.

The chain is built from TRBV21-1 and TRBJ2-5; the DNA was not used to check the table's D call, TRBD2. TRBV21-1 is designated a pseudogene. The CDR3 is made up of 15 amino acids. The CDR3 DNA sequence: TGTGCCAGCAGCAAATCGGGCGGGCAGAGGGAGACCCAGTACTTC. Translated, it gives CASSKSGGQRETQYF.

This clone turned up a few times. The chain carries TRBV10-3 and TRBJ2-1; 8 nucleotides match TRBD1. The V gene end was trimmed by 6 bases and the J gene end by 10 bases; junction bases not matched to a gene: 14. CDR3 size: 15 residues. Per the germline V gene, CDR1 is ENHRY and CDR2 is SYGVKD. The CDR3 DNA sequence: TGTGCCATCAGCCTACCCCTAGGACAGGGCGACGAGCAGTTCTTC. This translates into CAISLPLGQGDEQFF.

This clone turned up a few times. The rearrangement uses TRBV28 and TRBJ2-3; the D gene is possibly TRBD1 (6 bases). This CDR3 has 14 residues. Per germline, CDR1 MDHEN and CDR2 SYDVKM. V lost 7 bases to trimming and J lost 5 bases, with 16 bases between them. The CDR3 region is CASTTAGVKDTQYF. CDR3 nucleotide sequence: TGTGCCAGCACCACCGCAGGGGTTAAAGATACGCAGTATTTT.

This clone was observed a handful of times. The junction departs from the called germline gene at one end, perhaps through a read error. The chain couples TRBV27 to TRBJ1-1; D is ambiguous. CDR3 size: 14 residues. Looked up from germline, CDR1 is MNHEY and CDR2 is SMNVEV (reference sequence). This CDR3 is CASSQRSTNTEAFF. The CDR3 bases are TGTGCCAGCAGCCAAAGGAGTACGAACACTGAGGCTTTCTTT.

This clone was seen a handful of times. This chain links TRBV6-5 with TRBJ2-3; D may be TRBD2 (7 bases). CDR3 size: 14 residues. Germline V gene data show CDR1 as MNHEY and CDR2 as SVGAGI. V dropped 8 bases and J dropped 0 bases, with 12 bases sitting between them. The CDR3 coding sequence is TGTGCCAGCTCTCGGGGGGCTAGCACAGATACGCAGTATTTT. This codes for CASSRGASTDTQYF.

In this sample, this clone turned up a few times. The sample holds other DNA sequences that translate to the same CDR3. The chain has TRBV18 and TRBJ2-5, with D possibly matching TRBD2 (5 bases). V gave up 0 bases and J gave up 5 bases, with 7 bases separating them. Germline CDR1 KGHSH, CDR2 LQKENI. There are 13 residues in the CDR3. The CDR3: CASSPPKRETQYF. CDR3 in DNA: TGTGCCAGCTCACCACCGAAGCGGGAGACCCAGTACTTC. Complete variable domain (other parts from reference TRBV18 and TRBJ2-5): NAGVMQNPRHLVRRRGQEARLRCSPMKGHSHVYWYRQLPEEGLKFMVYLQKENIIDESGMPKERFSAEFPKEGPSILRIQQVVRGDSAAYFCASSPPKRETQYFGPGTRLLVL.

This chain uses TRBV5-4 with TRBJ2-7; possibly TRBD1 for D (6 bases). This CDR3 region has 14 residues. The germline V gene encodes CDR1 SGHNT and CDR2 YYREEE (reference sequence). V lost 2 bases and J 5 bases, leaving 14 bases between the germline ends. The CDR3 here is CASSFTQGPHEQYF. The CDR3 nucleotides read TGTGCCAGCAGCTTTACCCAGGGGCCCCACGAGCAGTACTTC.

The chain joins TRBV28 to TRBJ1-1, with TRBD1 as a possible D gene (5 bases). The CDR3 is made up of 13 amino acids. Germline V CDR1 and CDR2: MDHEN, SYDVKM. V was shortened by 7 bases and J by 0 bases, with 9 bases between the two germline ends. The CDR3 is CASKGLMNTEAFF. The CDR3 region has the DNA TGTGCCAGCAAGGGACTAATGAACACTGAAGCTTTCTTT.

The V gene is TRBV2, the J gene TRBJ2-1, with D perhaps matching TRBD1 (6 bases). Trimming removed 7 bases from V and 0 bases from J, with 10 bases in between. This CDR3 is built from 14 residues. The germline gives CDR1 SNHLY, CDR2 FYNNEI. CDR3 bases: TGTGCCAGCAACAGGGCGAGCTCCTACAATGAGCAGTTCTTC. Translating gives CASNRASSYNEQFF.

This clone was seen a few times. The chain recombines TRBV28 with TRBJ2-1; D gene unclear. Looked up from germline, CDR1 is MDHEN and CDR2 is SYDVKM. The CDR3 is made up of 12 amino acids. The V end was cut by 3 bases, the J end by 9 bases, with 9 bases between. The CDR3: CASSLRVGEQFF. The CDR3 DNA follows: TGTGCCAGCAGTTTGAGAGTCGGTGAGCAGTTCTTC.

Regarding this clone: A read error may account for a junction end that differs from germline. The chain carries TRBV7-2 and TRBJ2-1, with D unclear. CDR1 SGHTA and CDR2 FQGNSA come from the germline V gene. This CDR3 has 15 amino acids. The CDR3 coding sequence is TGTGCCAGCAGATTAGGCGGCAGCTCCTACAATGAGCAGTTCTTC. Protein: CASRLGGSSYNEQFF. The full variable domain, rest sourced from reference TRBV7-2 and TRBJ2-1, is GAGVSQSPSNKVTEKGKDVELRCDPISGHTALYWYRQSLGQGLEFLIYFQGNSAPDKSGLPSDRFSAERTGGSVSTLTIQRTQQEDSAVYLCASRLGGSSYNEQFFGPGTRLTVL.

The table lists this clone with a few counts. This chain links TRBV28 with TRBJ1-2; TRBD1 agrees at 8 bases. The CDR3 extends over 14 amino acids. V gave up 9 bases and J gave up 5 bases; unmatched junction bases: 11. CDR1 is MDHEN, CDR2 SYDVKM, per germline. The CDR3 spells CASGSGTGFYGYTF. CDR3 in DNA: TGTGCCAGTGGGTCTGGGACAGGATTTTATGGCTACACCTTC.

In this sample, this clone turned up a few times. The chain carries TRBV19 and TRBJ1-5, with TRBD1 matching over 7 bases. Trimming removed 10 bases from V and 3 bases from J; junction bases left unmatched: 12. Germline V gene data show CDR1 as LNHDA and CDR2 as SQIVND (reference sequence). There are 15 residues in the CDR3. The CDR3 DNA follows: TGTGCCACATGGGGGGCTGGGACAGTCAATCAGCCCCAGCATTTT. Amino acid sequence: CATWGAGTVNQPQHF.

Comment on this clone: This sample includes further DNA sequences coding for the same CDR3. The chain is built from TRBV5-1 and TRBJ2-7, with D unresolved. The CDR3 loop spans 14 amino acids. Germline loops: CDR1 SGHRS, CDR2 YFSETQ. V lost 0 bases and J lost 0, with 7 bases in between. The CDR3, as DNA: TGCGCCAGCAGCTTGGTTCCCGGCTCCTACGAGCAGTACTTC. This gives the protein CASSLVPGSYEQYF. Using reference TRBV5-1 and TRBJ2-7 for the parts outside the CDR3, the full variable domain is KAGVTQTPRYLIKTRGQQVTLSCSPISGHRSVSWYQQTPGQGLQFLFEYFSETQRNKGNFPGRFSGRQFSNSRSEMNVSTLELGDSALYLCASSLVPGSYEQYFGPGTRLTVT.

This clone was seen only a few times. The chain couples TRBV25-1 to TRBJ2-2, with 11 bases that match TRBD2. Trimming took 4 bases from V and 1 from J; bases not matched to a gene: 2. The CDR3 is 16 residues long. Germline CDR1 MGHDK, CDR2 SYGVNS. CDR3 sequence: CASSASGRKNTGELFF. CDR3 nucleotides: TGTGCCAGCAGTGCTAGCGGGAGGAAGAACACCGGGGAGCTGTTTTTT.

This clone was seen a few times. The chain recombines TRBV4-3 with TRBJ2-3, with 8 bases that match TRBD2. J gave up 4 bases and V 0 bases, and 12 bases lay outside the gene matches. Germline lookup yields CDR1 LGHNA and CDR2 YSLEER. The CDR3 covers 18 residues. DNA of the CDR3: TGCGCCAGCAGCCAAGAGGTTTGGACGGGAGGGGACTCAGATACGCAGTATTTT. Translation: CASSQEVWTGGDSDTQYF.

This clone was picked up one time. The chain links TRBV9 to TRBJ1-2; 8 bases are a match to TRBD1. Trimming removed 0 bases from V and 4 bases from J; junction bases left unmatched: 5. The CDR3 length is 15 residues. The germline CDR1 and CDR2 sequences are SGDLS and YYNGEE. The CDR3 here is CASSVEGQGIYGYTF. For the CDR3, the DNA is TGTGCCAGCAGCGTAGAAGGACAGGGCATCTATGGCTACACCTTC.

This clone was counted between two and nine times. The chain joins TRBV5-1 to TRBJ2-1; 10 bases are a match to TRBD2. Germline-derived CDR1 and CDR2 are SGHRS and YFSETQ. CDR3 length: 16 residues. The J segment lost 6 bases and the V segment lost 3 bases, leaving 9 bases of the junction unmatched. CDR3 amino acids: CASSWIGTSVTNEQFF. The CDR3 nucleotides read TGCGCCAGCAGCTGGATCGGGACTAGCGTTACCAATGAGCAGTTCTTC. The full variable domain, completed using reference TRBV5-1 and TRBJ2-1, is KAGVTQTPRYLIKTRGQQVTLSCSPISGHRSVSWYQQTPGQGLQFLFEYFSETQRNKGNFPGRFSGRQFSNSRSEMNVSTLELGDSALYLCASSWIGTSVTNEQFFGPGTRLTVL.

The chain joins TRBV6-1 to TRBJ2-1; 7 bases fit TRBD2. Germline values: CDR1 MNHNS, CDR2 SASEGT. The CDR3 is 14 residues long. Trimming at V came to 7 bases and at J to 1 base, leaving 4 bases not matched to a gene. CDR3 loop: CASKRETSYNEQFF. CDR3 DNA sequence: TGTGCCAGCAAGCGGGAAACGTCCTACAATGAGCAGTTCTTC.

The genes are TRBV27 and TRBJ2-1, with D maybe TRBD1 (6 bases). The V and J ends lost 2 bases and 4 bases respectively, with 18 bases between them. The CDR3 spans 17 residues. Germline loops: CDR1 MNHEY, CDR2 SMNVEV (reference sequence). The CDR3 loop reads CASSLGLTGFTYNEQFF. In DNA, the CDR3 is TGTGCCAGCAGTTTAGGGTTGACAGGTTTTACTTACAATGAGCAGTTCTTC.